This T cell receptor (beta chain) comes out of a study of OX40 agonist ivuxolimab in advanced cancers. As for the study in general: Dose-escalation patients had hepatocellular carcinoma, melanoma, renal cell or head and neck cancer.

Findings and caveats of the study: CD4+ and CD8+ blood T cells expanded clonally by week 6 at 0.1 to 3.0 mg/kg.

This CDR3 is built from 16 residues. The germline CDR1 and CDR2 sequences are SGHAT and FQNNGV. Trimming cost V 1 base and J 7 bases, with 20 bases left between them. The table came from immunoSEQ multiplex PCR; TCRdb's copy has only in-frame clones and leaves some out. The sample consists of some 94,000 clones, about 96% of them appearing once. In its sample, this clone was seen once. No antigen is known for it. The source material was CD4+ or CD8+ T cells sorted from blood, sampled in a trial of the OX40 agonist ivuxolimab. This TCR derives from an adult with an advanced solid tumor such as melanoma, head and neck, liver or kidney cancer. This chain joins TRBV11-2 and TRBJ2-7; D possibly uses TRBD1 or TRBD2 (6 bases each). CDR3 loop: CASSLVGGLAPREQYF. The CDR3 DNA follows: TGTGCCAGCAGCTTAGTAGGGGGGCTAGCGCCCAGGGAGCAGTACTTC.